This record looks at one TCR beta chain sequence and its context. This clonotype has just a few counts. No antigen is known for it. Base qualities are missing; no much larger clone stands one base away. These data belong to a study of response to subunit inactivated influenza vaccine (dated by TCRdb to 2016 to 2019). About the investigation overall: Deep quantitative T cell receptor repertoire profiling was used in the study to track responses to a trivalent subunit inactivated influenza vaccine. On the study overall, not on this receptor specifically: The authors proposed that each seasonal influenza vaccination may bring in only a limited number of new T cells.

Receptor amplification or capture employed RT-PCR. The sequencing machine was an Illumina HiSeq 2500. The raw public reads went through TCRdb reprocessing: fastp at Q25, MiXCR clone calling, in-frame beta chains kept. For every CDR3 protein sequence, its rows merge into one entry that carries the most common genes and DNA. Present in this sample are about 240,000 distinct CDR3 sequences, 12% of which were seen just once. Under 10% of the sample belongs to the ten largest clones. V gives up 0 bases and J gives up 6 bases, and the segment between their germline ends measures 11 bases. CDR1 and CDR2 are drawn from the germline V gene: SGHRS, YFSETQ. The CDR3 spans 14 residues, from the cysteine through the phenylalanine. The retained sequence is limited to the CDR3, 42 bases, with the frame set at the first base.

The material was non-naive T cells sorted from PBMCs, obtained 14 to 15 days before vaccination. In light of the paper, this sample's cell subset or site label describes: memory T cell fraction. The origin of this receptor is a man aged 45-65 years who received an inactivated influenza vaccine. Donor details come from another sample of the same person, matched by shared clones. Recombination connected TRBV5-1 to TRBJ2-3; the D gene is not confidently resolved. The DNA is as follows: TGCGCCAGCAGCTTGGCACAGTACATGGATACGCAGTATTTT. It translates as CASSLAQYMDTQYF.